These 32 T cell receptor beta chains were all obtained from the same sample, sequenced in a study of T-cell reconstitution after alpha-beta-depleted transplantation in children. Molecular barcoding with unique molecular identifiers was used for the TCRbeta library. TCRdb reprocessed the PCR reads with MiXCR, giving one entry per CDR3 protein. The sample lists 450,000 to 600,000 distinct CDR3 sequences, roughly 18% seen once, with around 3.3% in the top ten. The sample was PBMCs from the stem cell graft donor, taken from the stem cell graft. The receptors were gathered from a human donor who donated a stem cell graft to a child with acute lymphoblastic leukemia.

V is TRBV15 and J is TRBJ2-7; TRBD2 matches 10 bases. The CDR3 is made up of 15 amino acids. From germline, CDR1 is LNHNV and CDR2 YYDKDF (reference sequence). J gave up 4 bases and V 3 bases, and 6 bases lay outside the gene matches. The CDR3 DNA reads TGTGCCACCAGCAGGGGAGCGGGAGGGCCTTACGAGCAGTACTTC. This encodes CATSRGAGGPYEQYF.

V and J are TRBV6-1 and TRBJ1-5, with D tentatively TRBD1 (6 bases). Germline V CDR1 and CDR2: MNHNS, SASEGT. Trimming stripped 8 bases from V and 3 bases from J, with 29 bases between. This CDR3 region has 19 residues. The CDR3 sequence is CASASSTGANIRANQPQHF. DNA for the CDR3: TGTGCCAGCGCTTCGTCGACGGGGGCGAATATTCGCGCCAATCAGCCCCAGCATTTT.

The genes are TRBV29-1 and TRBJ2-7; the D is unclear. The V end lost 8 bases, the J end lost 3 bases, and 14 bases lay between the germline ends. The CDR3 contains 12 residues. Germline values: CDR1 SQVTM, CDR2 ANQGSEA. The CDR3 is CSIEDGYYEQYF. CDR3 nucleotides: TGCAGCATCGAGGACGGCTACTACGAGCAGTACTTC.

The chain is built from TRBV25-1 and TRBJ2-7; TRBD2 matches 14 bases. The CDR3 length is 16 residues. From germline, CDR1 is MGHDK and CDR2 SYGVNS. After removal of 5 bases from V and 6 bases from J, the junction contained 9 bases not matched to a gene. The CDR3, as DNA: TGTGCCAGCAGTCCCTGGGGACTAGCGGGAGTTGGCGAGCAGTACTTC. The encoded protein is CASSPWGLAGVGEQYF.

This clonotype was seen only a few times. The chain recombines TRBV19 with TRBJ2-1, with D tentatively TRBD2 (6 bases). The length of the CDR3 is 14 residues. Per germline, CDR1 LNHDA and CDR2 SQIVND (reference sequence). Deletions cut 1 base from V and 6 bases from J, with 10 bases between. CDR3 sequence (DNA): TGTGCCAGTAGTATAGGTGCCGGGGGCAATGAGCAGTTCTTC. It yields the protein CASSIGAGGNEQFF.

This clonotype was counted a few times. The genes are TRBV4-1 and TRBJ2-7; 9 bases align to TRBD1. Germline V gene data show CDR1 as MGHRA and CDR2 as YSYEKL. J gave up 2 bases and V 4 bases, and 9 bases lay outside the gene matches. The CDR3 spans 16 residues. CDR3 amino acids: CASSLKAGTGTYEQYF. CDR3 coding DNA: TGCGCCAGCAGCCTTAAAGCCGGGACAGGGACCTACGAGCAGTACTTC.

In DNA, the CDR3 is TGCGCCAGCAGTGAGTCCCAGGGGCGGCAAGAGACCCAGTACTTC. Its translation is CASSESQGRQETQYF. This chain links TRBV10-2 with TRBJ2-5; D is possibly TRBD1 (6 bases). Germline CDR1 WSHSY, CDR2 SAAADI. The CDR3 extends over 15 amino acids. The V end lost 0 bases, the J end lost 2 bases, and 10 bases lay between the germline ends.

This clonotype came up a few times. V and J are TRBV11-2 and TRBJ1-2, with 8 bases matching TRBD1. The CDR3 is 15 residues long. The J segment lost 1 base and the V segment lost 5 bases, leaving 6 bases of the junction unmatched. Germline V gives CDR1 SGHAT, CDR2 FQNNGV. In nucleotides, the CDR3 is TGTGCCAGCAGCACCGGGACAGGCCTTAACTATGGCTACACCTTC. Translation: CASSTGTGLNYGYTF.

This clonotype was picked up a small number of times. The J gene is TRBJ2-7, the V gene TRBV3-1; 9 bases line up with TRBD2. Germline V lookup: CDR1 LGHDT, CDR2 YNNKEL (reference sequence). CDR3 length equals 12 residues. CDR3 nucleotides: TGTGCGGCCGGGACTAGCTCTCGCGAGCAGTACTTC. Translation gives CAAGTSSREQYF.

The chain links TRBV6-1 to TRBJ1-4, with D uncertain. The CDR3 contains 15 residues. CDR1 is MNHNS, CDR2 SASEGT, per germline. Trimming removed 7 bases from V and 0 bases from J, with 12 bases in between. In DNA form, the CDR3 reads TGTGCCAGCAAGGACGGTTTTGCAACTAATGAAAAACTGTTTTTT. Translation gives CASKDGFATNEKLFF.

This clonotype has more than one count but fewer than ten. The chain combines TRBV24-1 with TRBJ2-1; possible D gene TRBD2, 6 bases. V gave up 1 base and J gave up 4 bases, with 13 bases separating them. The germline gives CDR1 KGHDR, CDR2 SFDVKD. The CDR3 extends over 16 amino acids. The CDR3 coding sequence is TGTGCCACCAGTGATTTAGGTCGGGAGAATTACAATGAGCAGTTCTTC. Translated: CATSDLGRENYNEQFF.

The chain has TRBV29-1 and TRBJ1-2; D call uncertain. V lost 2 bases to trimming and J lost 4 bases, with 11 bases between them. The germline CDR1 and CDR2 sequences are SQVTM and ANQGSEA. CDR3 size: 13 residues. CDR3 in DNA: TGCAGCGTTGAAATAGCCACCTCCTATGGCTACACCTTC. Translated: CSVEIATSYGYTF. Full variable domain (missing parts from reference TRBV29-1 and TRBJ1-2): SAVISQKPSRDICQRGTSLTIQCQVDSQVTMMFWYRQQPGQSLTLIATANQGSEATYESGFVIDKFPISRPNLTFSTLTVSNMSPEDSSIYLCSVEIATSYGYTFGSGTRLTVV.

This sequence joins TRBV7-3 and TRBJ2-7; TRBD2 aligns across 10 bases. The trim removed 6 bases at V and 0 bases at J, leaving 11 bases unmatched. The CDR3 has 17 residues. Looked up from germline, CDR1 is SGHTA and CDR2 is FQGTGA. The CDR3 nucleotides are TGTGCCAGCAGGCCCGGGACTAGCGCTAAGAGCTCCTACGAGCAGTACTTC. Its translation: CASRPGTSAKSSYEQYF.

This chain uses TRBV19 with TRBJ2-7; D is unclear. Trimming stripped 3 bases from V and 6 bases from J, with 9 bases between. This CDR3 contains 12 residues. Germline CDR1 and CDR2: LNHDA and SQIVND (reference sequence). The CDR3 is CASSIPSGEQYF. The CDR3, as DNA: TGTGCCAGTAGTATCCCCTCCGGCGAGCAGTACTTC.

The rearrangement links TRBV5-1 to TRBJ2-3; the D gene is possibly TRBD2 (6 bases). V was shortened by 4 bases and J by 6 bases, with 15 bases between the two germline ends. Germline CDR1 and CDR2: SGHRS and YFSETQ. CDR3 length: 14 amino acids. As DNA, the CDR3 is TGCGCCAGCAGCCCGGGAGCCTCCTGGGATACGCAGTATTTT. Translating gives CASSPGASWDTQYF. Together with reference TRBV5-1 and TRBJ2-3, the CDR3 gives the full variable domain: KAGVTQTPRYLIKTRGQQVTLSCSPISGHRSVSWYQQTPGQGLQFLFEYFSETQRNKGNFPGRFSGRQFSNSRSEMNVSTLELGDSALYLCASSPGASWDTQYFGPGTRLTVL.

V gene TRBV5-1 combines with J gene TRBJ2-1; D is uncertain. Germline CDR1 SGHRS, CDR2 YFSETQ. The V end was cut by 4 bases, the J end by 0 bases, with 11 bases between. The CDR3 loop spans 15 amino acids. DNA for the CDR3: TGCGCCAGCAGCAAAGGACCGCGCTCCTACAATGAGCAGTTCTTC. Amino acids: CASSKGPRSYNEQFF.

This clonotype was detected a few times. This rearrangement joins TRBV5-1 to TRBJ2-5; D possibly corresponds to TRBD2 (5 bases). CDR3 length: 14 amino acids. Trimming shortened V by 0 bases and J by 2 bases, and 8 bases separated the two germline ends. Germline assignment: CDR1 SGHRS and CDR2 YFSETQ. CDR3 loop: CASSLVSGQETQYF. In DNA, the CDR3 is TGCGCCAGCAGCTTGGTTTCGGGGCAAGAGACCCAGTACTTC.

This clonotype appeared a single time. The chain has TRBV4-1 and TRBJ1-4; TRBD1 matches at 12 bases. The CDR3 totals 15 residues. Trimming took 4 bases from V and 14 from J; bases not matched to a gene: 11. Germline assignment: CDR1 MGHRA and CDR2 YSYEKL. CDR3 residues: CASSRGTGGDPGLFF. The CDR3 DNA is TGCGCCAGCAGCCGCGGGACAGGGGGCGATCCGGGCCTGTTTTTT.

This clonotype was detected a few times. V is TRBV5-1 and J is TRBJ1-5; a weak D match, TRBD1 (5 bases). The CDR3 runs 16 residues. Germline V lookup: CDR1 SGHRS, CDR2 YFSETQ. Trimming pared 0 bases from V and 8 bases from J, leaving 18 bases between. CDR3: CASSLVGSYEGEPQHF. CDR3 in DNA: TGCGCCAGCAGCTTGGTTGGCAGCTACGAAGGGGAGCCCCAGCATTTT.

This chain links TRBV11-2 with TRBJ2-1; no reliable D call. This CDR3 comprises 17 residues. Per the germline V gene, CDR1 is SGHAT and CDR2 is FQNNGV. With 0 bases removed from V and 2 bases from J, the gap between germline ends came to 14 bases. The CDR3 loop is CASSLDAQGLAYNEQFF. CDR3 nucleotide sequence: TGTGCCAGCAGCTTAGATGCGCAAGGGTTAGCCTACAATGAGCAGTTCTTC.

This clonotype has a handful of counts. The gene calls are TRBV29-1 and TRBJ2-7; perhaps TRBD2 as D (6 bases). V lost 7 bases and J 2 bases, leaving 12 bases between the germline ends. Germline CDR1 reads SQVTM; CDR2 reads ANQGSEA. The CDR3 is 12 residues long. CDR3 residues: CSGGDGAYEQYF. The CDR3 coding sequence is TGCAGCGGCGGGGACGGAGCCTACGAGCAGTACTTC.

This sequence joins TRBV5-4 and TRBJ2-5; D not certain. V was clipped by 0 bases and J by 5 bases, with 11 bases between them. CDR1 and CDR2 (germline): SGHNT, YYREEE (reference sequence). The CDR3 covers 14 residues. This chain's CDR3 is CASSLVWSDETQYF. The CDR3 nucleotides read TGTGCCAGCAGCTTGGTATGGAGCGATGAGACCCAGTACTTC.

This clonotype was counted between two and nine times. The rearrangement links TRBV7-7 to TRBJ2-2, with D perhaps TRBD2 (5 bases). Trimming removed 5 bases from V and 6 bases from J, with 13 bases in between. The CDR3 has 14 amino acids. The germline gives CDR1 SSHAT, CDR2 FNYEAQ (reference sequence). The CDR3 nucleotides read TGTGCCAGCAGCCTCGGAGCGGAGTCCGGGGAGCTGTTTTTT. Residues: CASSLGAESGELFF.

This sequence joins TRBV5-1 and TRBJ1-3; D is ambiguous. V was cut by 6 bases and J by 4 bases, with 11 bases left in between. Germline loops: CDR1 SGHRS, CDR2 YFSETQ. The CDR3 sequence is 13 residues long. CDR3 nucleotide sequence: TGCGCCAGCAAGGTCCGGGAAGGAAACACCATATATTTT. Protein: CASKVREGNTIYF.

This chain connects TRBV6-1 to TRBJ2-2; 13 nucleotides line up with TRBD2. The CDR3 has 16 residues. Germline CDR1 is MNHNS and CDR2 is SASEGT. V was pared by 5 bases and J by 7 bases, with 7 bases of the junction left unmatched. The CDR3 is CASSIGGLAGHGELFF. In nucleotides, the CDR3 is TGTGCCAGCAGTATTGGGGGACTAGCGGGACACGGGGAGCTGTTTTTT.

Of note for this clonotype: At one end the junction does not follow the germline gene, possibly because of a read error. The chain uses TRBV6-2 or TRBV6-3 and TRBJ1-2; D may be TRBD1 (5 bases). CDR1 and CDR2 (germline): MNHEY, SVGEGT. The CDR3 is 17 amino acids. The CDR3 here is CASSSSGQGPPNYGYPF. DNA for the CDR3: TGTGCCAGCAGCTCTTCAGGGCAGGGTCCCCCGAACTATGGCTACCCCTTC.

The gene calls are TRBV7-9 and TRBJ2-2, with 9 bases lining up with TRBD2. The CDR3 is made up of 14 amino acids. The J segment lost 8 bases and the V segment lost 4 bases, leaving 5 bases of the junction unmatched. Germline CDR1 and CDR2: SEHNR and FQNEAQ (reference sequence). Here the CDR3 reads CASSSGLASGELFF. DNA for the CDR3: TGTGCCAGCAGCTCCGGACTAGCGTCGGGGGAGCTGTTTTTT.

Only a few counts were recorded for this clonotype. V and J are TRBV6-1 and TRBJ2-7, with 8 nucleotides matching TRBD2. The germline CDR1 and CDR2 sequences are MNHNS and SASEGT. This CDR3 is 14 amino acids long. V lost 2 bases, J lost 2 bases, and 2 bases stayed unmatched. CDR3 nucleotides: TGTGCCAGCAGTGAATTTAGCGGGGCCTACGAGCAGTACTTC. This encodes CASSEFSGAYEQYF.

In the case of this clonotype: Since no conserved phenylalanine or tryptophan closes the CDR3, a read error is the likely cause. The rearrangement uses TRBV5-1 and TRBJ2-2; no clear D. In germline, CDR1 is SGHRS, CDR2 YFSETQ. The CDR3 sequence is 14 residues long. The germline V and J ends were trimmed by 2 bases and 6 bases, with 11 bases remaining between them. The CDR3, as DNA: TGCGCCAGCAGCTTCGTGGATAGCTCCGGGGAGCTGTTTTTG. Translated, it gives CASSFVDSSGELFL.

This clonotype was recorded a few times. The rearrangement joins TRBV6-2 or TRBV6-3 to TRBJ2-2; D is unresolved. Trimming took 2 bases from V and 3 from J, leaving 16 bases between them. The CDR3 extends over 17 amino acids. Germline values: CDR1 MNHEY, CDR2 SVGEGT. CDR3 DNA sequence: TGTGCCAGCAGTTACCCGCCGGCTGCGAGTTACACCGGGGAGCTGTTTTTT. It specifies CASSYPPAASYTGELFF.

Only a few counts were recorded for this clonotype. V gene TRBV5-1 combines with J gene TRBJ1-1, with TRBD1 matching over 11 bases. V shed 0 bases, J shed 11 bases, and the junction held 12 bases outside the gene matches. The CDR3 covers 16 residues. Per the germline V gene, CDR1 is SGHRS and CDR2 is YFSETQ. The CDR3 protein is CASSLGPGQGGYVAFF. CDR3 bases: TGCGCCAGCAGCTTGGGCCCGGGACAGGGGGGATATGTCGCTTTCTTT.

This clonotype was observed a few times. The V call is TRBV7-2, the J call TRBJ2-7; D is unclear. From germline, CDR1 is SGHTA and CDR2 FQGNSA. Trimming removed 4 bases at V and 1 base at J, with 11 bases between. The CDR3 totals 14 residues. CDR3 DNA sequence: TGTGCCAGCAGCTATGCGACGGTATCCTACGAGCAGTACTTC. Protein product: CASSYATVSYEQYF.